This T cell receptor beta chain was captured in a study of PD-L1 blockade in urothelial cancer. Study context: Every 3 weeks, patients received intravenous atezolizumab 1,200 mg, beginning 2014.

Each patient presented with locally advanced or metastatic urothelial carcinoma. Germline V gene sequence: CDR1 LGHNT, CDR2 FRNRAP. The V gene lost 5 bases and the J gene lost 4 bases, with 11 bases spanning the gap. The CDR3 runs to 13 residues. Clones were read by immunoSEQ multiplex PCR, and TCRdb kept only the in-frame ones, dropping some. The sample has under 130,000 clones, roughly 88% seen once; the top ten hold about 2.3%. Sequences were derived from PBMCs, sampled around atezolizumab (anti-PD-L1) treatment. This TCR was sampled from a man aged 45-60 years with urothelial cancer. This sequence joins TRBV12-5 and TRBJ1-1, with no clear D. The CDR3: CASGGGVPTEAFF. CDR3 coding DNA: TGTGCTAGTGGTGGCGGGGTACCCACTGAAGCTTTCTTT. Full variable domain (outside the CDR3, taken from reference TRBV12-5 and TRBJ1-1): DARVTQTPRHKVTEMGQEVTMRCQPILGHNTVFWYRQTMMQGLELLAYFRNRAPLDDSGMPKDRFSAEMPDATLATLKIQPSEPRDSAVYFCASGGGVPTEAFFGQGTRLTVV.